The 32 T cell receptor beta chains in this list originate from one sample, sequenced in a study of blood T cell repertoires in COVID-19. Repertoires were generated with immunoSEQ multiplex PCR, while TCRdb's copy carries only in-frame clones and drops some. The sample lists fewer than 50,000 clones; 69% were seen once. Sequencing was done on a sample of peripheral blood. The receptors originated from an elderly man with acute or convalescent COVID-19.

The V gene is TRBV3-1 (or the pseudogene TRBV3-2), the J gene TRBJ1-2; 7 bases line up with TRBD1. Germline V gene data show CDR1 as LGHDT and CDR2 as YNNKEL (reference sequence). With V trimmed by 4 bases and J by 0 bases, 5 bases remained unmatched. The CDR3 has 15 residues. The DNA for the CDR3 is TGTGCCAGCAGCCTCACAGGGGCAACTAACTATGGCTACACCTTC. Protein: CASSLTGATNYGYTF.

V usage is TRBV10-2 and J usage is TRBJ1-1; D is unresolved. V gave up 0 bases and J gave up 1 base, with 3 bases separating them. The CDR3 contains 13 residues. In germline, CDR1 is WSHSY, CDR2 SAAADI. This CDR3 reads CASSESRNTEAFF. The CDR3 bases are TGCGCCAGCAGTGAGTCCCGGAACACTGAAGCTTTCTTT.

The genes are TRBV7-3 and TRBJ1-2; D remains unclear. The CDR3 contains 13 residues. Trimming removed 4 bases at V and 0 bases at J, with 6 bases between. Germline V CDR1 and CDR2: SGHTA, FQGTGA. CDR3 sequence (DNA): TGTGCCAGCAGCTCGAGCGCTAACTATGGCTACACCTTC. Amino acids: CASSSSANYGYTF.

The CDR3: CASSQSGGSQPQHF. The CDR3 nucleotides are TGTGCCAGCAGCCAAAGCGGAGGTTCCCAGCCCCAGCATTTT. The J gene is TRBJ1-5, the V gene TRBV3-1 (or the pseudogene TRBV3-2), with D uncertain. The CDR3 loop spans 14 amino acids. The germline V gene has CDR1 LGHDT and CDR2 YNNKEL (reference sequence). The V end was cut by 2 bases, the J end by 7 bases, with 12 bases between.

This chain joins TRBV4-1 and TRBJ1-1; D is uncertain. V was pared by 1 base and J by 3 bases, with 12 bases between. From germline, CDR1 is MGHRA and CDR2 YSYEKL. CDR3 length: 15 amino acids. CDR3 nucleotide sequence: TGCGCCAGCAGCCAAGGAACAGTCTGGGACACTGAAGCTTTCTTT. It is translated as CASSQGTVWDTEAFF.

The rearrangement links TRBV29-1 to TRBJ2-1, with D possibly being TRBD2 (5 bases). Per germline, CDR1 SQVTM and CDR2 ANQGSEA. The CDR3 is made up of 15 amino acids. V was shortened by 5 bases and J by 8 bases, with 22 bases between the two germline ends. The CDR3 spells CSVTTSGLDGYEQFF. CDR3 nucleotide sequence: TGCAGCGTTACAACAAGCGGTCTGGATGGATATGAGCAGTTCTTC.

The CDR3 loop is CASTPGTGGIAFF. CDR3 in DNA: TGTGCCAGCACCCCCGGGACAGGGGGGATAGCTTTCTTT. The gene calls are TRBV6-5 and TRBJ1-1, with 11 positions matching TRBD1. In germline, CDR1 is MNHEY, CDR2 SVGAGI. There are 13 residues in the CDR3. Losses at the gene ends were 7 bases for V and 10 bases for J; bases not matched to a gene: 8.

The V call is TRBV3-1 (or the pseudogene TRBV3-2), the J call TRBJ2-5; 8 bases are shared with TRBD2. V lost 1 base, J lost 3 bases, and 7 bases stayed unmatched. CDR1 LGHDT and CDR2 YNNKEL come from the germline V gene (reference sequence). There are 16 residues in the CDR3. CDR3: CASSQGAGESKETQYF. Written as DNA, the CDR3 is TGTGCCAGCAGCCAAGGAGCGGGGGAATCAAAAGAGACCCAGTACTTC.

The J gene is TRBJ1-3, the V gene TRBV18, with 7 bases matching TRBD1. Germline CDR1 and CDR2: KGHSH and LQKENI. V lost 5 bases and J lost 4; bases outside the gene matches: 5. This CDR3 comprises 14 residues. The CDR3 region has the DNA TGTGCCAGCTCAGTTGACAGGGAAGGAAACACCATATATTTT. As protein: CASSVDREGNTIYF.

The rearrangement joins TRBV11-2 to TRBJ2-5; 8 positions match TRBD1. Germline-derived CDR1 and CDR2 are SGHAT and FQNNGV. The CDR3 loop spans 15 amino acids. V lost 5 bases and J lost 5; bases outside the gene matches: 10. In nucleotides, the CDR3 is TGTGCCAGCAGCCCCACGACAGGGGCGGGTGAGACCCAGTACTTC. Translation: CASSPTTGAGETQYF.

This clone was seen a handful of times. The chain uses TRBV5-1 and TRBJ2-2, with TRBD1 matching 8 bases. The CDR3 is 16 residues long. J lost 1 base, V lost 5 bases, and 7 bases had no gene match. Germline V gives CDR1 SGHRS, CDR2 YFSETQ. The CDR3 nucleotides read TGCGCCAGCAGAGCAGGACAGGGCATGAACACCGGGGAGCTGTTTTTT. Translating it yields CASRAGQGMNTGELFF.

This chain uses TRBV9 with TRBJ1-2, with D unclear. The CDR3 runs 13 residues. Trimming took 4 bases from V and 3 from J, leaving 10 bases between them. CDR1 and CDR2 (germline): SGDLS, YYNGEE. The CDR3 DNA follows: TGTGCCAGCAGCTTCGACGGGTACTATGGCTACACCTTC. It yields the protein CASSFDGYYGYTF.

CDR3 sequence: CASSTTSGVGEQFF. CDR3 nucleotide sequence: TGTGCCAGCAGCACGACTAGCGGGGTCGGTGAGCAGTTCTTC. The rearrangement links TRBV7-8 to TRBJ2-1, with TRBD2 matching over 11 bases. Germline-derived CDR1 and CDR2 are SGHVS and FQNEAQ. V shed 5 bases, J shed 9 bases, and the junction held 6 bases outside the gene matches. The CDR3 is made up of 14 amino acids.

The chain uses TRBV2 and TRBJ1-2; TRBD1 agrees at 7 bases. CDR1 is SNHLY and CDR2 is FYNNEI in the germline V gene. The CDR3 has 15 amino acids. V was pared by 6 bases and J by 3 bases, with 10 bases of the junction left unmatched. The CDR3 DNA sequence: TGTGCCAGCAGAAAGGGGCAGGGGGAGGACTATGGCTACACCTTC. It codes for CASRKGQGEDYGYTF.

The chain uses TRBV27 and TRBJ1-1; 7 bases are shared with TRBD1. J lost 5 bases, V lost 6 bases, and 9 bases had no gene match. Germline assignment: CDR1 MNHEY and CDR2 SMNVEV (reference sequence). The CDR3 runs to 14 residues. The CDR3 region is CASRRRGFNTEAFF. The CDR3 bases are TGTGCCAGCAGGCGCAGGGGGTTCAATACTGAAGCTTTCTTT.

This chain joins TRBV11-2 and TRBJ2-7; 10 bases map to TRBD1. The CDR3 runs to 14 residues. V trimming: 5 bases; J trimming: 4 bases; junction bases outside the gene matches: 5. Germline V gene lookup returns CDR1 SGHAT and CDR2 FQNNGV. In DNA, the CDR3 is TGTGCCAGCAGCATGGACAGGGGGTGGTACGAGCAGTACTTC. Translated: CASSMDRGWYEQYF. The full variable domain, completed using reference TRBV11-2 and TRBJ2-7, is EAGVAQSPRYKIIEKRQSVAFWCNPISGHATLYWYQQILGQGPKLLIQFQNNGVVDDSQLPKDRFSAERLKGVDSTLKIQPAKLEDSAVYLCASSMDRGWYEQYFGPGTRLTVT.

The V call is TRBV5-4, the J call TRBJ2-1; 7 nucleotides line up with TRBD2. The CDR3 is 18 residues long. Germline CDR1 and CDR2: SGHNT and YYREEE (reference sequence). J gave up 4 bases and V 0 bases, and 13 bases lay outside the gene matches. CDR3 DNA: TGTGCCAGCAGCTTGGATCCTAGCGGTACCTTTGAATACAATGAGCAGTTCTTC. Its translation is CASSLDPSGTFEYNEQFF.

The chain carries TRBV7-2 and TRBJ2-5; the match to TRBD2 covers 10 bases. With V trimmed by 5 bases and J by 7 bases, 7 bases remained unmatched. The CDR3 has 14 residues. The germline V gene encodes CDR1 SGHTA and CDR2 FQGNSA. The CDR3 protein is CASSRTSGAGTQYF. As DNA, the CDR3 is TGTGCCAGCAGCAGAACTAGCGGGGCCGGGACCCAGTACTTC. The whole variable domain, filled in from reference TRBV7-2 and TRBJ2-5, reads GAGVSQSPSNKVTEKGKDVELRCDPISGHTALYWYRQSLGQGLEFLIYFQGNSAPDKSGLPSDRFSAERTGGSVSTLTIQRTQQEDSAVYLCASSRTSGAGTQYFGPGTRLLVL.

The chain joins TRBV5-6 to TRBJ1-1; no definite D call. Trimming took 4 bases from V and 4 from J, leaving 8 bases between them. This CDR3 region has 12 residues. The V gene's germline CDR1 is SGHDT and CDR2 YYEEEE. The CDR3 coding sequence is TGTGCCAGCAGCCGGGAGGGCACTGAAGCTTTCTTT. Residues: CASSREGTEAFF. Looking up the rest from reference TRBV5-6 and TRBJ1-1 gives the full variable domain: DAGVTQSPTHLIKTRGQQVTLRCSPKSGHDTVSWYQQALGQGPQFIFQYYEEEERQRGNFPDRFSGHQFPNYSSELNVNALLLGDSALYLCASSREGTEAFFGQGTRLTVV.

CDR3 sequence (DNA): TGTGCCAGCAGAGGGGGACGGGTCGACGAGCAGTACTTC. Protein: CASRGGRVDEQYF. The V gene is TRBV12-3 or TRBV12-4, the J gene TRBJ2-7; TRBD1 is a possible D gene (6 bases). This CDR3 spans 13 amino acids. V lost 6 bases to trimming and J lost 5 bases, with 14 bases between them.

This chain connects TRBV27 to TRBJ2-1, with D unclear. The length of the CDR3 is 16 residues. The V gene's germline CDR1 is MNHEY and CDR2 SMNVEV (reference sequence). The ends were cut back, 8 bases at V and 4 bases at J, with 21 bases in the middle. CDR3 coding DNA: TGTGCCAGCGGTACCGAGCGTACGGGTTTTTACAATGAGCAGTTCTTC. Protein product: CASGTERTGFYNEQFF.

J is TRBJ1-1 and V is TRBV7-8; a possible D gene is TRBD1 (6 bases). This CDR3 has 14 amino acids. Germline V lookup: CDR1 SGHVS, CDR2 FQNEAQ. V lost 7 bases and J lost 1, with 13 bases in between. CDR3 residues: CASTTGMTNTEAFF. The CDR3 nucleotides are TGTGCCAGCACCACAGGGATGACGAACACTGAAGCTTTCTTT.

The chain links TRBV13 to TRBJ2-4; 11 bases match TRBD2. V shed 3 bases, J shed 1 base, and the junction held 11 bases outside the gene matches. The CDR3 runs 19 residues. The germline CDR1 and CDR2 sequences are PRHDT and FYEKMQ (reference sequence). CDR3 loop: CASSLSLAGEGWAKNIQYF. The CDR3 bases are TGTGCCAGCAGCTTGTCACTAGCGGGAGAGGGATGGGCCAAAAACATTCAGTACTTC.

The chain has TRBV9 and TRBJ1-1, with a tentative D call TRBD1 (5 bases). CDR3 length: 13 amino acids. V lost 3 bases to trimming and J lost 0 bases, with 6 bases between them. CDR1 is SGDLS, CDR2 YYNGEE, per germline. CDR3 region: CASSGQMNTEAFF. The CDR3 coding sequence is TGTGCCAGCAGCGGACAGATGAACACTGAAGCTTTCTTT.

This chain links TRBV7-9 with TRBJ1-2; D might be TRBD1 (6 bases). Germline values: CDR1 SEHNR, CDR2 FQNEAQ (reference sequence). Trimming pared 8 bases from V and 4 bases from J, leaving 20 bases between. This CDR3 comprises 15 residues. The CDR3: CASGHYRTDGYGYTF. The CDR3 coding sequence is TGTGCCAGCGGACACTACAGGACAGACGGCTATGGCTACACCTTC.

The chain recombines TRBV3-1 (or the pseudogene TRBV3-2) with TRBJ2-5; D remains unclear. This CDR3 spans 14 amino acids. Germline V CDR1 and CDR2: LGHDT, YNNKEL (reference sequence). The V end lost 3 bases, the J end lost 3 bases, and 11 bases lay between the germline ends. CDR3 sequence reads: CASSHRSFKETQYF. The CDR3 bases are TGTGCCAGCAGCCACAGAAGTTTTAAAGAGACCCAGTACTTC.

This rearrangement joins TRBV3-1 (or the pseudogene TRBV3-2) to TRBJ2-2, with a tentative D call TRBD2 (6 bases). This CDR3 spans 14 amino acids. The ends were cut back, 1 base at V and 8 bases at J, with 11 bases in the middle. Germline CDR1 LGHDT, CDR2 YNNKEL (reference sequence). The CDR3 here is CASSQVRGIGELFF. Written as DNA, the CDR3 is TGTGCCAGCAGCCAAGTGCGGGGTATTGGGGAGCTGTTTTTT.

The V call is TRBV29-1, the J call TRBJ2-7, with D perhaps TRBD1 (6 bases). V lost 6 bases, J lost 3 bases, and 12 bases lay in between. The CDR3 totals 12 residues. The germline CDR1 and CDR2 sequences are SQVTM and ANQGSEA. This chain's CDR3 is CSVSLQGYEQYF. Here the CDR3 DNA reads TGCAGCGTATCACTACAGGGCTACGAGCAGTACTTC.

The V and J genes are TRBV6-6 and TRBJ2-3; D ambiguous. V gave up 6 bases and J gave up 3 bases, with 7 bases separating them. This CDR3 is built from 12 residues. CDR1 MNHNY and CDR2 SVGAGI come from the germline V gene (reference sequence). CDR3 DNA sequence: TGTGCCAGCAGAACCGGGACAGATACGCAGTATTTT. Amino acids: CASRTGTDTQYF.

The rearrangement links TRBV5-4 to TRBJ1-2; the match to TRBD1 covers 9 bases. Germline V CDR1 and CDR2: SGHNT, YYREEE (reference sequence). Germline trimming cut 0 bases from V and 10 bases from J; bases unmatched to any gene: 1. The length of the CDR3 is 12 residues. Here the CDR3 reads CASSLDRGHYTF. CDR3 bases: TGTGCCAGCAGCTTGGACAGGGGGCACTACACCTTC.

This chain links TRBV5-1 with TRBJ2-1, with 7 bases that match TRBD1. In germline, CDR1 is SGHRS, CDR2 YFSETQ. The ends lost 4 bases at V and 4 bases at J; junction bases unmatched: 5. The CDR3 totals 14 residues. CDR3 protein: CASSPGQEYNEQFF. The CDR3 DNA follows: TGCGCCAGCAGCCCCGGACAGGAATACAATGAGCAGTTCTTC.

The V gene is TRBV19, the J gene TRBJ1-1; 11 positions match TRBD1. The CDR3 is 17 residues long. V gave up 0 bases and J gave up 1 base; unmatched junction bases: 4. Germline V CDR1 and CDR2: LNHDA, SQIVND (reference sequence). CDR3 loop: CASSIDGTGGPNTEAFF. The CDR3 DNA sequence: TGTGCCAGTAGTATAGATGGGACAGGGGGACCGAACACTGAAGCTTTCTTT.